This T cell receptor beta chain was sequenced for a study of blood T cell repertoires in COVID-19. The V and J ends lost 7 bases and 2 bases, in that order; junction bases with no gene match: 10. The CDR3 has 16 amino acids. Germline CDR1 is WSHSY and CDR2 is SAAADI. Data came from immunoSEQ multiplex PCR; TCRdb stores just in-frame clones and leaves some out. In the table there are 50,000 to 75,000 clones, about 87% of which are singletons. The clonotype was recovered from a man aged 55-75 years with acute or convalescent COVID-19. The chain links TRBV10-2 to TRBJ2-3; 9 bases are a match to TRBD2. Material: peripheral blood. CDR3 region: CASNVAGEDHTDTQYF. CDR3 DNA: TGCGCCAGCAATGTAGCGGGGGAAGATCACACAGATACGCAGTATTTT.